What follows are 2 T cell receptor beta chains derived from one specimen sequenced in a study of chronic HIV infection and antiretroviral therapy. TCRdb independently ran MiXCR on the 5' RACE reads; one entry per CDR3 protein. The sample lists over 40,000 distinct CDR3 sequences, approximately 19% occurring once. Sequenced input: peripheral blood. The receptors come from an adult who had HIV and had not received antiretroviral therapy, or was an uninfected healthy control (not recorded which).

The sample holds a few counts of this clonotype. CDR3 sequence reads: CSARDFRGQGNTIYF. The CDR3 DNA is TGCAGTGCTAGAGATTTCAGGGGGCAAGGAAACACCATATATTTT. The gene calls are TRBV20-1 and TRBJ1-3; 8 nucleotides agree with TRBD1. The CDR3 runs to 15 residues. The ends lost 0 bases at V and 4 bases at J; junction bases unmatched: 5. Germline V gene data show CDR1 as DFQATT and CDR2 as SNEGSKA (reference sequence).

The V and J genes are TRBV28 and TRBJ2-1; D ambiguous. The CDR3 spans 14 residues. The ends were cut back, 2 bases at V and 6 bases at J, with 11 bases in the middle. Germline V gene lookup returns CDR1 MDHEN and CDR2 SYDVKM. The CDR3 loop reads CASSLVTLLNEQFF. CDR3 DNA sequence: TGTGCCAGCAGTTTAGTAACACTCCTCAATGAGCAGTTCTTC. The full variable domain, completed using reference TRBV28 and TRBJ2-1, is DVKVTQSSRYLVKRTGEKVFLECVQDMDHENMFWYRQDPGLGLRLIYFSYDVKMKEKGDIPEGYSVSREKKERFSLILESASTNQTSMYLCASSLVTLLNEQFFGPGTRLTVL.